This T cell receptor beta chain was identified in a study of long-term antiretroviral therapy in people with HIV. Survey-level resolution applied to immunoSEQ assay v3.0. The data were produced by immunoSEQ multiplex PCR, yet TCRdb's version contains in-frame clones alone and is incomplete. The repertoire has 15,000 to 20,000 clones, around 78% of them found once; the top ten carry 6.5% to 7.5%. Study-level results: Within the repertoire, clones expanded before ART were dominant at all time points.

CDR3 length: 14 residues. CDR1 SGDLS and CDR2 YYNGEE come from the germline V gene. V gave up 0 bases and J gave up 2 bases, with 9 bases separating them. On this clone itself: Its matching antigen is unknown.

The origin of this receptor is a man aged 50-59 years with HIV. The chain has TRBV9 and TRBJ2-7; D is ambiguous. The sequences come from unsorted PBMCs, collected 2.2 years after starting antiretroviral therapy. CDR3 loop: CASSVGAVTYEQYF. CDR3 DNA sequence: TGTGCCAGCAGCGTAGGGGCGGTAACCTACGAGCAGTACTTC. The variable domain in full, completed from reference TRBV9 and TRBJ2-7, reads DSGVTQTPKHLITATGQRVTLRCSPRSGDLSVYWYQQSLDQGLQFLIQYYNGEERAKGNILERFSAQQFPDLHSELNLSSLELGDSALYFCASSVGAVTYEQYFGPGTRLTVT.